These 15 T cell receptor beta chains share one sample of origin, sequenced in a study of blood T cells in healthy people across ages. Primed by a sample-barcoded 5' primer and a J-beta primer mix, a second PCR proceeded for about 7 to 11 cycles. A single record per CDR3 protein comes from TCRdb applying MiXCR to the 5' RACE reads. The table includes about 1.4 million distinct CDR3 sequences, approximately 63% detected once. Sequenced input: blood. Every receptor here comes from a man younger than 35 in good health.

This clonotype appeared a few times. The chain has TRBV6-5 and TRBJ2-7, with TRBD1 identical over 9 bases. The germline V gene encodes CDR1 MNHEY and CDR2 SVGAGI. Germline trimming cut 3 bases from V and 3 bases from J; bases unmatched to any gene: 3. This CDR3 has 14 amino acids. This CDR3 is CASSYGTGLYEQYF. The CDR3 DNA follows: TGTGCCAGCAGTTATGGGACAGGGCTCTACGAGCAGTACTTC.

The table lists this clonotype with a few counts. Here the CDR3 DNA reads TGTGCCAGCAGCCCTTCTAGCGGGAGGACGTACAATGAGCAGTTCTTC. Residues: CASSPSSGRTYNEQFF. V gene TRBV3-1 combines with J gene TRBJ2-1; 11 nucleotides align to TRBD2. V lost 4 bases and J lost 4; bases outside the gene matches: 6. The CDR3 spans 16 residues. Per the germline V gene, CDR1 is LGHDT and CDR2 is YNNKEL (reference sequence).

The chain carries TRBV20-1 and TRBJ2-7, with D perhaps TRBD2 (5 bases). The V end lost 5 bases, the J end lost 4 bases, and 18 bases lay between the germline ends. Germline lookup yields CDR1 DFQATT and CDR2 SNEGSKA (reference sequence). This CDR3 is built from 14 residues. This CDR3 is CSAGVSGIPYEQYF. For the CDR3, the DNA is TGCAGTGCTGGAGTCTCCGGGATACCGTACGAGCAGTACTTC.

The chain couples TRBV5-1 to TRBJ2-1; no definite D call. Germline V gives CDR1 SGHRS, CDR2 YFSETQ. V lost 4 bases and J lost 5, with 13 bases in between. The CDR3 spans 14 residues. Here the CDR3 DNA reads TGCGCCAGCAGCCCCCGCCGGAGCAACAATGAGCAGTTCTTC. It is translated as CASSPRRSNNEQFF.

The chain links TRBV10-3 to TRBJ2-1; no clear D gene. Trimming took 4 bases from V and 10 from J, leaving 8 bases between them. CDR1 ENHRY and CDR2 SYGVKD come from the germline V gene. This CDR3 contains 11 residues. CDR3 in DNA: TGTGCCATCAGTGGACTTTCGGAGCAGTTCTTC. Amino acid sequence: CAISGLSEQFF.

V gene TRBV29-1 combines with J gene TRBJ1-1, with D possibly matching TRBD1 (5 bases). V lost 0 bases and J 6 bases, leaving 8 bases between the germline ends. Germline CDR1 SQVTM, CDR2 ANQGSEA. The CDR3 has 12 amino acids. CDR3 sequence: CSVEESGAEAFF. The CDR3 DNA reads TGCAGCGTTGAAGAATCGGGGGCTGAAGCTTTCTTT.

The chain joins TRBV29-1 to TRBJ1-1; D is uncertain. CDR1 is SQVTM, CDR2 ANQGSEA, per germline. The CDR3 has 12 amino acids. V was pared by 5 bases and J by 4 bases, with 11 bases between. The CDR3 sequence: CSVFGPGTEAFF. The CDR3 nucleotides are TGCAGCGTTTTCGGTCCGGGCACTGAAGCTTTCTTT.

V and J are TRBV20-1 and TRBJ2-3; 11 bases fit TRBD2. The CDR3 extends over 14 amino acids. Germline loops: CDR1 DFQATT, CDR2 SNEGSKA (reference sequence). V was clipped by 7 bases and J by 7 bases; unmatched bases: 10. CDR3 sequence (DNA): TGCAGTGAAGGAACCGGGACTAGCGGATATACGCAGTATTTT. Its protein is CSEGTGTSGYTQYF.

The V gene is TRBV15, the J gene TRBJ1-3, with D unresolved. The germline CDR1 and CDR2 sequences are LNHNV and YYDKDF (reference sequence). This CDR3 is built from 15 residues. The ends were cut back, 0 bases at V and 3 bases at J, with 9 bases in the middle. The CDR3 nucleotides are TGTGCCACCAGCAGAGATCCCAGCGTTGGAAACACCATATATTTT. It codes for CATSRDPSVGNTIYF.

The chain couples TRBV10-3 to TRBJ2-1; D tentatively fits TRBD1 or TRBD2 (6 bases each). The CDR3 runs to 16 residues. V was clipped by 3 bases and J by 6 bases, with 18 bases between them. Germline CDR1 ENHRY, CDR2 SYGVKD. The CDR3 DNA is TGTGCCATCAGTGACGGGGTAGGGGGGAGTGGCAATGAGCAGTTCTTC. This sequence encodes CAISDGVGGSGNEQFF.

The CDR3 reads CASSFGGELHEKLFF. For the CDR3, the DNA is TGTGCCAGCAGTTTCGGTGGGGAGCTTCACGAAAAACTGTTTTTT. This sequence joins TRBV6-5 and TRBJ1-4, with D unclear. The V gene lost 4 bases and the J gene lost 8 bases, with 17 bases spanning the gap. Germline V gene data show CDR1 as MNHEY and CDR2 as SVGAGI. The CDR3 has 15 amino acids.

J is TRBJ2-7 and V is TRBV20-1; 8 nucleotides align to TRBD1. Gene TRBJ2-5 matches the end of the DNA better, so the J call may be wrong. Per germline, CDR1 DFQATT and CDR2 SNEGSKA (reference sequence). This CDR3 is 12 amino acids long. The CDR3 nucleotides read TGCAGTGCTTCCGACAGGGGAGAGACCCAGTACTTC. Its translation is CSASDRGETQYF.

The chain carries TRBV6-5 and TRBJ2-7, with 8 bases matching TRBD1. V trimming: 11 bases; J trimming: 4 bases; junction bases outside the gene matches: 13. The CDR3 spans 14 residues. The V gene's germline CDR1 is MNHEY and CDR2 SVGAGI. The CDR3 sequence: CASRVGQVLYEQYF. In nucleotides, the CDR3 is TGTGCCTCCAGAGTGGGACAGGTCCTTTACGAGCAGTACTTC.

This clonotype showed up just once. The gene calls are TRBV27 and TRBJ2-2, with TRBD1 as a possible D gene (6 bases). Trimming left V 6 bases short and J 8 bases short, with 16 bases between. The CDR3 is 14 residues long. Germline CDR1 reads MNHEY; CDR2 reads SMNVEV (reference sequence). This chain's CDR3 is CASRVQGGLGELFF. CDR3 sequence (DNA): TGTGCCAGCAGGGTACAGGGTGGTTTGGGGGAGCTGTTTTTT.

The chain links TRBV5-4 to TRBJ2-1; D call uncertain. Trimming took 5 bases from V and 5 from J, leaving 11 bases between them. Germline CDR1 is SGHNT and CDR2 is YYREEE (reference sequence). CDR3 length equals 13 residues. CDR3 DNA sequence: TGTGCCAGCAGTGTAGAGGATAACAATGAGCAGTTCTTC. Its translation: CASSVEDNNEQFF.